The 30 T cell receptor beta chains presented below share a single source sample, sequenced in a study of blood T cell repertoires in COVID-19. The protocol was immunoSEQ multiplex PCR, while the TCRdb copy is restricted to in-frame clones and leaves out a portion. The table includes a few hundred thousand clones, more than 85% detected once. Material: PBMCs or T cells enriched from blood (not recorded which). These receptors came from a woman in her twenties or thirties who had recovered from COVID-19.

J is TRBJ1-2 and V is TRBV19; TRBD1 might be the D (5 bases). The CDR3 totals 17 residues. V lost 3 bases and J lost 0, with 17 bases in between. The germline gives CDR1 LNHDA, CDR2 SQIVND (reference sequence). CDR3 sequence: CASSMEGSGGTNYGYTF. CDR3 nucleotides: TGTGCCAGTAGTATGGAGGGAAGCGGGGGTACTAACTATGGCTACACCTTC.

Here the CDR3 DNA reads TGTGCCAGCAGCTTGGCCCAGGGGAGGGTAGAGACCCAGTACTTC. Protein sequence: CASSLAQGRVETQYF. The genes are TRBV5-4 and TRBJ2-5; perhaps TRBD2 as D (7 bases). The CDR3 sequence is 15 residues long. Germline V gene lookup returns CDR1 SGHNT and CDR2 YYREEE (reference sequence). Trimming cost V 0 bases and J 4 bases, with 13 bases left between them.

V gene TRBV3-1 (or the pseudogene TRBV3-2) combines with J gene TRBJ2-3, with TRBD2 matching over 8 bases. The CDR3 is 19 amino acids. CDR1 is LGHDT and CDR2 is YNNKEL in the germline V gene (reference sequence). Losses at the gene ends were 0 bases for V and 2 bases for J; bases not matched to a gene: 13. The CDR3 spells CASSQDWLAGGPNTDTQYF. The DNA of the CDR3 is TGTGCCAGCAGCCAAGATTGGCTAGCGGGCGGACCGAACACAGATACGCAGTATTTT.

V usage is TRBV7-9 and J usage is TRBJ2-5, with D possibly TRBD2 on 6 matching bases. Germline CDR1 reads SEHNR; CDR2 reads FQNEAQ (reference sequence). Deletions cut 5 bases from V and 0 bases from J, with 16 bases between. CDR3 length: 16 amino acids. CDR3 sequence reads: CASSQARLANQETQYF. CDR3 nucleotides: TGTGCCAGCAGCCAGGCCCGGCTAGCGAACCAAGAGACCCAGTACTTC.

The rearrangement joins TRBV6-2 or TRBV6-3 to TRBJ2-1; 8 bases are shared with TRBD2. The V gene's germline CDR1 is MNHEY and CDR2 SVGEGT. This CDR3 is built from 15 residues. Trimming removed 1 base from V and 7 bases from J; junction bases left unmatched: 6. CDR3 protein: CASSYWAGGRNEQFF. The CDR3 nucleotides are TGTGCCAGCAGTTACTGGGCGGGAGGTAGAAATGAGCAGTTCTTC.

The chain carries TRBV5-4 and TRBJ2-3; 7 bases fit TRBD2. Germline CDR1 reads SGHNT; CDR2 reads YYREEE (reference sequence). This CDR3 comprises 15 residues. V was pared by 0 bases and J by 6 bases, with 7 bases of the junction left unmatched. The CDR3 here is CASSLVGGLGDTQYF. In DNA, the CDR3 is TGTGCCAGCAGCTTGGTGGGAGGGTTGGGGGATACGCAGTATTTT.

The chain recombines TRBV24-1 with TRBJ1-1; 9 bases are a match to TRBD1. Germline loops: CDR1 KGHDR, CDR2 SFDVKD. V was clipped by 6 bases and J by 4 bases; unmatched bases: 8. The CDR3 totals 15 residues. CDR3 sequence: CATSKGDREFTEAFF. CDR3 sequence (DNA): TGTGCCACCAGTAAAGGGGACAGGGAGTTCACTGAAGCTTTCTTT.

The chain recombines TRBV3-1 (or the pseudogene TRBV3-2) with TRBJ2-7, with 10 bases that match TRBD2. Losses at the gene ends were 1 base for V and 10 bases for J; bases not matched to a gene: 4. CDR1 and CDR2 (germline): LGHDT, YNNKEL (reference sequence). The CDR3 runs 13 residues. CDR3 residues: CASSQVLAGVQYF. As DNA, the CDR3 is TGTGCCAGCAGCCAAGTTCTAGCGGGAGTTCAGTACTTC.

The V and J genes are TRBV11-1 and TRBJ2-1; 9 bases align to TRBD2. With 6 bases clipped from V and 7 bases from J, the junction kept 7 bases outside the gene matches. CDR1 and CDR2 from the germline V gene are SGHAT and FQDESV (reference sequence). CDR3 size: 14 residues. The CDR3 nucleotides read TGTGCCAGCAGTTTGACTAGCGGTCAAAATGAGCAGTTCTTC. This codes for CASSLTSGQNEQFF.

The rearrangement links TRBV6-5 to TRBJ2-1; 10 nucleotides agree with TRBD2. The V gene end was trimmed by 8 bases and the J gene end by 7 bases; junction bases not matched to a gene: 2. Germline values: CDR1 MNHEY, CDR2 SVGAGI. This CDR3 comprises 12 residues. The CDR3 DNA is TGTGCCAGCGGACTAGCGGCAAATGAGCAGTTCTTC. Protein: CASGLAANEQFF.

V usage is TRBV6-2 or TRBV6-3 and J usage is TRBJ2-7; TRBD1 matches 7 bases. This CDR3 contains 15 residues. Per germline, CDR1 MNHEY and CDR2 SVGEGT. Trimming at V came to 5 bases and at J to 0 bases, leaving 7 bases not matched to a gene. As DNA, the CDR3 is TGTGCCAGCAGTCGCCACTGGGACAGCTCCTACGAGCAGTACTTC. Its translation is CASSRHWDSSYEQYF.

The J gene is TRBJ2-1, the V gene TRBV7-3; D gene uncertain. The CDR3 is 15 amino acids. The V gene's germline CDR1 is SGHTA and CDR2 FQGTGA. Trimming left V 6 bases short and J 0 bases short, with 12 bases between. In DNA, the CDR3 is TGTGCCAGCAGACCCGACTCGCGCTCCTACAATGAGCAGTTCTTC. Amino acid sequence: CASRPDSRSYNEQFF.

The chain links TRBV4-3 to TRBJ2-1; 8 bases align to TRBD2. V trimming: 4 bases; J trimming: 4 bases; junction bases outside the gene matches: 24. Germline V gene data show CDR1 as LGHNA and CDR2 as YSLEER. The CDR3 runs to 21 residues. CDR3 coding DNA: TGCGCCAGCAGCCCCCAGGAACCGTTCAAAGGGGCTAGCGGGTATTACAATGAGCAGTTCTTC. Residues: CASSPQEPFKGASGYYNEQFF.

This clone was detected a few times. The chain joins TRBV6-2 or TRBV6-3 to TRBJ2-6; D is unresolved. Trimming took 0 bases from V and 1 from J, leaving 13 bases between them. The germline gives CDR1 MNHEY, CDR2 SVGEGT. This CDR3 spans 18 amino acids. The CDR3 nucleotides are TGTGCCAGCAGTTACTCGATGCAGGTAGAATCTGGGGCCAACGTCCTGACTTTC. The encoded protein is CASSYSMQVESGANVLTF.

The CDR3: CAISGDSNEQFF. As DNA, the CDR3 is TGTGCCATCTCCGGGGACAGCAATGAGCAGTTCTTC. The gene calls are TRBV10-3 and TRBJ2-1, with 7 bases lining up with TRBD1. Germline V lookup: CDR1 ENHRY, CDR2 SYGVKD. V lost 8 bases to trimming and J lost 6 bases; unmatched junction nucleotides: 4. The CDR3 is 12 amino acids.

The CDR3 loop is CASSLVGGEQYF. The CDR3 nucleotides read TGTGCCAGCAGCTTAGTGGGGGGCGAGCAGTACTTC. V usage is TRBV11-3 and J usage is TRBJ2-7, with D perhaps matching TRBD2 (6 bases). Germline loops: CDR1 SGHNT, CDR2 YENEEA. The CDR3 totals 12 residues. V was trimmed by 1 base and J by 6 bases, leaving 7 bases between them.

CDR3: CASSSSDRPPGQYF. CDR3 bases: TGTGCCAGCAGTTCCTCTGACAGGCCACCTGGACAGTATTTT. This rearrangement joins TRBV6-2 or TRBV6-3 to TRBJ2-3; D perhaps matches TRBD1 (6 bases). Trimming removed 4 bases from V and 12 bases from J, with 20 bases in between. CDR3 length: 14 residues. Germline CDR1 and CDR2: MNHEY and SVGEGT.

In nucleotides, the CDR3 is TGTGCCAGCAGAACCGACAGGGGAGAGAACTATGGCTACACCTTC. It yields the protein CASRTDRGENYGYTF. The rearrangement joins TRBV7-2 to TRBJ1-2, with 8 bases fitting TRBD1. Germline lookup yields CDR1 SGHTA and CDR2 FQGNSA. The length of the CDR3 is 15 residues. V was clipped by 6 bases and J by 2 bases; unmatched bases: 8.

The rearrangement links TRBV9 to TRBJ1-3; D might be TRBD1 (6 bases). Germline V gene lookup returns CDR1 SGDLS and CDR2 YYNGEE. The CDR3 loop spans 16 amino acids. V gave up 4 bases and J gave up 0 bases, with 14 bases separating them. CDR3: CASSPHPDSSGNTIYF. The CDR3 bases are TGTGCCAGCAGCCCGCATCCGGACAGCTCTGGAAACACCATATATTTT.

The chain uses TRBV5-4 and TRBJ2-2; D unclear. CDR1 and CDR2 (germline): SGHNT, YYREEE (reference sequence). Trimming removed 5 bases from V and 4 bases from J, with 9 bases in between. The CDR3 contains 13 residues. The CDR3 nucleotides are TGTGCCAGCAGGGGCCCAATCACCGGGGAGCTGTTTTTT. Translation: CASRGPITGELFF.

This clone was seen once. The chain joins TRBV29-1 to TRBJ1-5, with D uncertain. The CDR3 runs 11 residues. V was pared by 0 bases and J by 7 bases, with 4 bases between. Germline V gene data show CDR1 as SQVTM and CDR2 as ANQGSEA. In nucleotides, the CDR3 is TGCAGCGTTGAAGATACACAGCCCCAGCATTTT. This encodes CSVEDTQPQHF.

This clone was picked up one time. The chain is built from TRBV4-3 and TRBJ2-3; no definite D call. Germline V lookup: CDR1 LGHNA, CDR2 YSLEER. The V gene lost 4 bases and the J gene lost 2 bases, with 7 bases spanning the gap. This CDR3 region has 13 residues. CDR3 in amino acids: CASSPQITDTQYF. The CDR3, as DNA: TGCGCCAGCAGCCCACAGATCACAGATACGCAGTATTTT.

This chain uses TRBV5-1 with TRBJ1-2; the match to TRBD1 covers 12 bases. CDR3 length: 14 residues. J gave up 8 bases and V 4 bases, and 6 bases lay outside the gene matches. Germline V gene data show CDR1 as SGHRS and CDR2 as YFSETQ. CDR3 region: CASSMGQGAVGYTF. The DNA for the CDR3 is TGCGCCAGCAGCATGGGACAGGGGGCGGTAGGCTACACCTTC. The variable domain in full, with the rest retrieved from reference TRBV5-1 and TRBJ1-2, is KAGVTQTPRYLIKTRGQQVTLSCSPISGHRSVSWYQQTPGQGLQFLFEYFSETQRNKGNFPGRFSGRQFSNSRSEMNVSTLELGDSALYLCASSMGQGAVGYTFGSGTRLTVV.

The gene calls are TRBV11-2 and TRBJ2-3, with D possibly TRBD1 on 5 matching bases. Germline values: CDR1 SGHAT, CDR2 FQNNGV. There are 15 residues in the CDR3. V dropped 7 bases and J dropped 3 bases, with 17 bases sitting between them. The CDR3 DNA follows: TGTGCCAGCAAGGCAGGGCTTAGATTAACAGATACGCAGTATTTT. Amino acid sequence: CASKAGLRLTDTQYF.

The V call is TRBV12-3 or TRBV12-4, the J call TRBJ1-3, with D perhaps matching TRBD1 (6 bases). Trimming shortened V by 5 bases and J by 4 bases, and 9 bases separated the two germline ends. This CDR3 is built from 13 residues. The CDR3 sequence is CASSPTGGNTIYF. CDR3 in DNA: TGTGCCAGCAGTCCCACAGGGGGAAACACCATATATTTT.

The rearrangement joins TRBV12-3 or TRBV12-4 to TRBJ1-1; D gene unclear. This CDR3 has 12 residues. The germline V and J ends were trimmed by 3 bases and 4 bases, with 6 bases remaining between them. This CDR3 reads CASSLRVTEAFF. Here the CDR3 DNA reads TGTGCCAGCAGTTTGCGGGTCACTGAAGCTTTCTTT.

The chain is built from TRBV5-5 and TRBJ2-1; TRBD2 matches 8 bases. The CDR3 has 17 amino acids. J lost 0 bases, V lost 4 bases, and 9 bases had no gene match. Germline V gene sequence: CDR1 SGHKS, CDR2 YYEKEE (reference sequence). The CDR3 reads CASSVYTSGSSYNEQFF. CDR3 coding DNA: TGTGCCAGCAGCGTCTACACTAGCGGCAGCTCCTACAATGAGCAGTTCTTC.

V gene TRBV27 combines with J gene TRBJ1-1; 7 nucleotides line up with TRBD1. The J segment lost 8 bases and the V segment lost 0 bases, leaving 9 bases of the junction unmatched. Germline V gene sequence: CDR1 MNHEY, CDR2 SMNVEV (reference sequence). The CDR3 is made up of 15 amino acids. The CDR3 is CASSLSSRQGVEAFF. The CDR3 DNA sequence: TGTGCCAGCAGTTTATCCTCAAGACAGGGAGTCGAAGCTTTCTTT.

This rearrangement joins TRBV19 to TRBJ2-7; 8 nucleotides line up with TRBD2. This CDR3 spans 14 amino acids. The V gene end was trimmed by 5 bases and the J gene end by 7 bases; junction bases not matched to a gene: 10. Germline V gives CDR1 LNHDA, CDR2 SQIVND (reference sequence). This chain's CDR3 is CASSRRGDLREQYF. The DNA for the CDR3 is TGTGCCAGTAGTCGGCGGGGGGACCTTCGGGAGCAGTACTTC.

This clone appeared once. The chain has TRBV28 and TRBJ1-4; tentative D call: TRBD1 (5 bases). Trimming shortened V by 6 bases and J by 7 bases, and 12 bases separated the two germline ends. This CDR3 spans 13 amino acids. Germline lookup yields CDR1 MDHEN and CDR2 SYDVKM. The CDR3 is CASRGDVIEKLFF. In DNA form, the CDR3 reads TGTGCCAGCAGAGGGGATGTGATTGAAAAACTGTTTTTT.